Listed below are T cell receptor beta chains from one sample, sequenced in a study of T cell repertoires in cytomegalovirus infection. TCRdb processed the reads anew with MiXCR; each CDR3 protein has one entry. This sample yields about 890,000 distinct CDR3 sequences, of which around 30% are seen a single time; over 13% belongs to the top ten. These receptors' targets are unknown. This material consisted of cultured CD8+ T cells from PBMCs, taken from culture after CMV antigen stimulation. These TCRs come from a human donor in good health (CMV status not recorded). Some clones in this sample may be carry-over from other donors' samples. Both conserved end residues are trimmed from each CDR3.

J: TRBJ1-2
V: TRBV6-2/TRBV6-3
CDR3: ASSYPRHHNGYT

J: TRBJ1-2
V: TRBV12-3/TRBV12-4
CDR3: ASSLALGNYGYT

J: TRBJ1-1
V: TRBV15
CDR3: ATSRASLPKTFHTIEAF

J: TRBJ1-1
V: TRBV19
CDR3: ASSMPLDGDIETEAF

J: TRBJ1-2
V: TRBV5-8
CDR3: ASSWDRGPYGYT

J: TRBJ2-1
V: TRBV6-1
CDR3: ASSYSALGRGRGDNEQF

J: TRBJ2-5
V: TRBV27
CDR3: ASSFGGDQETQY

J: TRBJ1-1
V: TRBV6-6
CDR3: VSRPQGADTEAF

J: TRBJ2-5
V: TRBV7-8
CDR3: ASSSFGADIQETQY

J: TRBJ2-7
V: TRBV20-1
CDR3: SATASGAEYVWGEQY

J: TRBJ1-6
V: TRBV9
CDR3: ASSVGSPAPLH

J: TRBJ1-1
V: TRBV4-1
CDR3: ASSQEKWGEAF

J: TRBJ2-5
V: TRBV29-1
CDR3: SVDPRIQETQY

J: TRBJ2-2
V: TRBV12-3/TRBV12-4
CDR3: ASSPTRSPGELF

J: TRBJ2-3
V: TRBV28
CDR3: ASSFTAGSTDTQY

J: TRBJ2-2
V: TRBV6-6
CDR3: ASSYTLTNTGELF

J: TRBJ2-1
V: TRBV6-1
CDR3: ASTPGRGTNEQF

J: TRBJ2-7
V: TRBV18
CDR3: ASSPVGRNHEQY

J: TRBJ2-1
V: TRBV12-3/TRBV12-4
CDR3: ASSLEAGQYNEQF

J: TRBJ1-5
V: TRBV7-6
CDR3: ASSSSTWTGVSNQPQH

J: TRBJ1-2
V: TRBV10-3
CDR3: AIRTGTGSANYGYT

J: TRBJ2-4
V: TRBV6-1
CDR3: ASRSGQGASKAKNIQY

J: TRBJ2-1
V: TRBV11-1
CDR3: ASSLEGSGGDEQF

J: TRBJ2-5
V: TRBV27
CDR3: ASSLAWNPKTTSPYQETQY

J: TRBJ1-1
V: TRBV5-6
CDR3: ASSLYIYTEAF

J: TRBJ1-2
V: TRBV7-9
CDR3: ASSSGSDGYT

J: TRBJ1-4
V: TRBV7-9
CDR3: ASSLEGQSLTNEKLF

J: TRBJ1-2
V: TRBV4-3
CDR3: ASSQSSSDSPYGYT

J: TRBJ1-1
V: TRBV19
CDR3: ASSLDGNRVNTEAF

J: TRBJ2-5
V: TRBV20-1
CDR3: SARDRTVPRETQY

J: TRBJ2-6
V: TRBV4-3
CDR3: ASSRGSSGANVLT

J: TRBJ1-1
V: TRBV6-6
CDR3: ASSSNANTEAF

J: TRBJ2-2
V: TRBV6-2/TRBV6-3
CDR3: ASAQNTGELF

J: TRBJ2-5
V: TRBV2
CDR3: ASSEKFLETQY

J: TRBJ1-6
V: TRBV19
CDR3: ASSITQGYNSPLH

J: TRBJ2-1
V: TRBV6-2/TRBV6-3
CDR3: ASSYSWYEQF

J: TRBJ2-5
V: TRBV6-2/TRBV6-3
CDR3: ASSTRRGHREETQY

J: TRBJ2-1
V: TRBV11-2
CDR3: ASSFLGGGYNEQF

J: TRBJ2-2
V: TRBV19
CDR3: ASSTGLGLGELF

J: TRBJ2-1
V: TRBV6-2/TRBV6-3
CDR3: ASSSGQVESYNEQF

J: TRBJ2-3
V: TRBV7-9
CDR3: ASSSLVRTSSDTQY

J: TRBJ1-2
V: TRBV12-3/TRBV12-4
CDR3: AVGEGNGYT